One and the same sample provided the 5 T cell receptor beta chains below, sequenced in a study of T cell responses to AZD1222 COVID-19 vaccine. The method was immunoSEQ multiplex PCR; TCRdb's version includes in-frame clones alone and lacks a portion of them. The sample shows 95,000 to 100,000 clones, just over 85% of them seen only once. The source was peripheral blood, collected on day 0 of AZD1222 vaccination. The source of these receptors is an adult in good health.

This clone showed up just once. V is TRBV5-4 and J is TRBJ2-7, with D tentatively TRBD1 or TRBD2 (5 bases each). The CDR3 is made up of 15 amino acids. The germline V gene has CDR1 SGHNT and CDR2 YYREEE (reference sequence). Trimming removed 3 bases from V and 3 bases from J, with 16 bases in between. CDR3 nucleotide sequence: TGTGCCAGCAGCTCGTATCGGGGCCTGAACTACGAGCAGTACTTC. This sequence encodes CASSSYRGLNYEQYF.

The chain combines TRBV6-2 or TRBV6-3 with TRBJ2-1, with D tentatively TRBD2 (6 bases). Germline assignment: CDR1 MNHEY and CDR2 SVGEGT. V lost 1 base to trimming and J lost 2 bases, with 12 bases between them. CDR3 length equals 16 residues. The CDR3 region is CASSYFRLDAYNEQFF. The CDR3 DNA follows: TGTGCCAGCAGTTACTTCCGACTAGATGCCTACAATGAGCAGTTCTTC.

The chain joins TRBV30 to TRBJ2-7, with TRBD2 matching 14 bases. J gave up 5 bases and V 2 bases, and 17 bases lay outside the gene matches. Germline CDR1 is GTSNPN and CDR2 is SVGIG (reference sequence). The CDR3 extends over 19 amino acids. This chain's CDR3 is CAWSPGTSGRVWWVDEQYF. Here the CDR3 DNA reads TGTGCCTGGAGTCCGGGGACTAGCGGGAGAGTCTGGTGGGTCGACGAGCAGTACTTC.

The chain is built from TRBV4-3 and TRBJ2-1; D perhaps matches TRBD1 (5 bases). This CDR3 spans 16 amino acids. V dropped 0 bases and J dropped 5 bases, with 14 bases sitting between them. CDR1 and CDR2 (germline): LGHNA, YSLEER. CDR3 coding DNA: TGCGCCAGCAGCCAAGACTTCATTACAGGAAACAATGAGCAGTTCTTC. Translated: CASSQDFITGNNEQFF.

The chain employs TRBV27 and TRBJ2-7; D is undetermined. The CDR3 has 16 amino acids. Per germline, CDR1 MNHEY and CDR2 SMNVEV (reference sequence). The germline V and J ends were trimmed by 2 bases and 1 base, with 15 bases remaining between them. The CDR3 here is CASSLRVGVGSYEQYF. The DNA for the CDR3 is TGTGCCAGCAGTTTAAGAGTAGGAGTAGGGTCCTACGAGCAGTACTTC.